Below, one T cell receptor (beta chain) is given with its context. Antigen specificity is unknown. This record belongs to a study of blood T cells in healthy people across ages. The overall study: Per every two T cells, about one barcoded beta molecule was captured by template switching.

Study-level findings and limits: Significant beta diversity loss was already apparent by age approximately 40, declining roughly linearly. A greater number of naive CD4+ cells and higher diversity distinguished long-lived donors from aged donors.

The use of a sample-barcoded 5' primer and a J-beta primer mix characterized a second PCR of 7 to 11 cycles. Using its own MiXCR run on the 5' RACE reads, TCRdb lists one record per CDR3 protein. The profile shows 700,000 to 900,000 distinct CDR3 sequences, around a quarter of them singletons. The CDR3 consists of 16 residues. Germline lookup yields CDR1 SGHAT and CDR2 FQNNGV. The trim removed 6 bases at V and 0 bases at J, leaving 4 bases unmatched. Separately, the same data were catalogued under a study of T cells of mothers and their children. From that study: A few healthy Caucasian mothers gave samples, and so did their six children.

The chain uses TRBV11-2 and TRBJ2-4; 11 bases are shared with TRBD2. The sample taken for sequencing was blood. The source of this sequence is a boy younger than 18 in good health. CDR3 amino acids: CASSPTSGIAKNIQYF. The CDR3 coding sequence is TGTGCCAGCAGTCCGACTAGCGGGATAGCCAAAAACATTCAGTACTTC.